This T cell receptor (beta chain) was identified during a study of technical replicates of blood from several donors. Clones were read by immunoSEQ multiplex PCR, and TCRdb kept only the in-frame ones, dropping some. The data show approximately 73,000 clones, just under 95% seen once. The germline V and J ends were trimmed by 0 bases and 5 bases, with 5 bases remaining between them. This CDR3 region has 13 residues. The germline V gene has CDR1 SGHAT and CDR2 FQNNGV. The clonotype comes from a human donor in good health. V usage is TRBV11-2 and J usage is TRBJ2-1; D unresolved. Sequenced sample: T cells isolated from PBMCs. This CDR3 reads CASSLDLHNEQFF. CDR3 in DNA: TGTGCCAGCAGCTTAGACCTTCACAATGAGCAGTTCTTC. The full variable domain, its missing parts supplied by reference TRBV11-2 and TRBJ2-1, is EAGVAQSPRYKIIEKRQSVAFWCNPISGHATLYWYQQILGQGPKLLIQFQNNGVVDDSQLPKDRFSAERLKGVDSTLKIQPAKLEDSAVYLCASSLDLHNEQFFGPGTRLTVL.